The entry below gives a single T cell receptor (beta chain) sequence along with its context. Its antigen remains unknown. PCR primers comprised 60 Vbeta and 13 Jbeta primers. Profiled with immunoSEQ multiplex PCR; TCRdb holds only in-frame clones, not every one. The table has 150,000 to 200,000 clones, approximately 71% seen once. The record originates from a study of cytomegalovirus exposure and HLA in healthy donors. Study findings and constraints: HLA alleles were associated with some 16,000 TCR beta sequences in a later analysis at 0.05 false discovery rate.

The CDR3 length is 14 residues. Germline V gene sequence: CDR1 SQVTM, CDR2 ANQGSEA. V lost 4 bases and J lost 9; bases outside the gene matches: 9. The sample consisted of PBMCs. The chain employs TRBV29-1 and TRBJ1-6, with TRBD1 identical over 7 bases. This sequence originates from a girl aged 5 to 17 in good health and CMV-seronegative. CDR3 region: CSVASGGLGSPLHF. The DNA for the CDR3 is TGCAGCGTTGCATCAGGGGGTTTGGGTTCACCCCTCCACTTT.